This T cell receptor (beta chain) was identified in a study of T cell responses to AZD1222 COVID-19 vaccine. Germline V gives CDR1 SGHTA, CDR2 FQGNSA. This CDR3 contains 18 residues. The V and J ends lost 3 bases and 8 bases, in that order; junction bases with no gene match: 14. Regarding this clone: Antigen unknown.

Investigators merged groups given second doses at roughly 4 or roughly 12 weeks. Clones were read by immunoSEQ multiplex PCR, and TCRdb kept only the in-frame ones, dropping some. The sample comprises about 54,000 clones, approximately 88% of which are singletons, and approximately 15% rests with the top ten. General study findings and limits: Donors skewed white British and female; clonal diversity was possibly underestimated. All repertoire sampling was performed exclusively after the peak T cell response.

The TCR was taken from an adult who received the AZD1222 COVID-19 vaccine. Specimen: peripheral blood, collected 28 days after the second AZD1222 dose. This chain uses TRBV7-2 with TRBJ2-3; 13 bases fit TRBD2. CDR3 loop: CASSFGQGGLAGIGTQYF. The CDR3 coding sequence is TGTGCCAGCAGCTTCGGACAGGGGGGACTAGCGGGAATTGGTACGCAGTATTTT.